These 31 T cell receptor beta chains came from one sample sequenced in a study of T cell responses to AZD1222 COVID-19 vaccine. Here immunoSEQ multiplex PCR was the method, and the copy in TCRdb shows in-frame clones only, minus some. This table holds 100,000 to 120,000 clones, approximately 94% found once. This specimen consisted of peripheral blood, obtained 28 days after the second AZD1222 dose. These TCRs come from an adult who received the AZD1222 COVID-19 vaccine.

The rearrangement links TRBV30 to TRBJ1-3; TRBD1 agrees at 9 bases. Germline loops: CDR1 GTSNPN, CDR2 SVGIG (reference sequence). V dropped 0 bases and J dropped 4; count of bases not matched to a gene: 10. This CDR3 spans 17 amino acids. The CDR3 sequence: CAWSVIGTGFSGNTIYF. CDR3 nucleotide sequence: TGTGCCTGGAGTGTAATAGGGACAGGGTTTTCCGGAAACACCATATATTTT.

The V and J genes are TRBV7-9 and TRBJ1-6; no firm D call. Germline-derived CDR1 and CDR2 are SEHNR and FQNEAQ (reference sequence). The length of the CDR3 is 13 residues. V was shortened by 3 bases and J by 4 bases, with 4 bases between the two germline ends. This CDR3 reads CASSLRYNSPLHF. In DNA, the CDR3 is TGTGCCAGCAGCTTGAGATATAATTCACCCCTCCACTTT.

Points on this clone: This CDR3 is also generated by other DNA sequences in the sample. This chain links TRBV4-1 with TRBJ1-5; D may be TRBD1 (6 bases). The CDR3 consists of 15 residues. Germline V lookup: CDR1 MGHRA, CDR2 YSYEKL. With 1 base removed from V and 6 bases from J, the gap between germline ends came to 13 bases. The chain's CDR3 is CASSQVPGEGQPQHF. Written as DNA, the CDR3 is TGCGCCAGCAGCCAAGTACCAGGGGAAGGTCAGCCCCAGCATTTT.

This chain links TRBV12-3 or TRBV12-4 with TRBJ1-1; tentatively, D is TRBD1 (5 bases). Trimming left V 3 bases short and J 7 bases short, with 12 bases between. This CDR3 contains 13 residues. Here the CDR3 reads CASSFLGQIEAFF. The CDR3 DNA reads TGTGCCAGCAGTTTTTTGGGGCAGATTGAAGCTTTCTTT.

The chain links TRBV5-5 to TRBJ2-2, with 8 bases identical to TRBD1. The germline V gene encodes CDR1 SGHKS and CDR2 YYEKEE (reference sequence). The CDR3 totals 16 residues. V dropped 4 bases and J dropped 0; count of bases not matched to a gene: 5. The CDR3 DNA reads TGTGCCAGCAGCACCCAACAGGGGGCGAACACCGGGGAGCTGTTTTTT. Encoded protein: CASSTQQGANTGELFF.

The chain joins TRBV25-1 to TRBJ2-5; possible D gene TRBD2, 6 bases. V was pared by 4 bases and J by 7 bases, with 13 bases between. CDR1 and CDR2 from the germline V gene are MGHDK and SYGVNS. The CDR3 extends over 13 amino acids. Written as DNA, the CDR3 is TGTGCCAGCAGTGTAGGGGACTCCGGGACCCAGTACTTC. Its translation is CASSVGDSGTQYF.

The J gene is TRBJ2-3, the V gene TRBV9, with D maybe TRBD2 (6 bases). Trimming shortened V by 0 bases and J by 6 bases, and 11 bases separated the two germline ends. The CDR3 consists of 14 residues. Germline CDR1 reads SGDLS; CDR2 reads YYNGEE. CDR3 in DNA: TGTGCCAGCAGCGTAGAGGGCCGGGGGGATACGCAGTATTTT. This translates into CASSVEGRGDTQYF. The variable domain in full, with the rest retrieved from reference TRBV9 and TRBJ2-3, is DSGVTQTPKHLITATGQRVTLRCSPRSGDLSVYWYQQSLDQGLQFLIQYYNGEERAKGNILERFSAQQFPDLHSELNLSSLELGDSALYFCASSVEGRGDTQYFGPGTRLTVL.

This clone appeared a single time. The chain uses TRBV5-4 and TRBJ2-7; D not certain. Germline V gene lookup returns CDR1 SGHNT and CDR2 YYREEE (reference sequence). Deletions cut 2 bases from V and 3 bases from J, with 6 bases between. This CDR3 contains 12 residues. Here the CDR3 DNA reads TGTGCCAGCAGCTTCTCGGGCTACGAGCAGTACTTC. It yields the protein CASSFSGYEQYF. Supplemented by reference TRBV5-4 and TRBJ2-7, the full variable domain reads ETGVTQSPTHLIKTRGQQVTLRCSSQSGHNTVSWYQQALGQGPQFIFQYYREEENGRGNFPPRFSGLQFPNYSSELNVNALELDDSALYLCASSFSGYEQYFGPGTRLTVT.

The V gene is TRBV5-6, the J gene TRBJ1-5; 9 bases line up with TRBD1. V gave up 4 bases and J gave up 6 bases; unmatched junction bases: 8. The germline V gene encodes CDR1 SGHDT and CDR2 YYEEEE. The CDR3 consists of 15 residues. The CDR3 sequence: CASSHGQGFSQPQHF. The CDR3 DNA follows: TGTGCCAGCAGCCACGGACAGGGGTTTTCTCAGCCCCAGCATTTT.

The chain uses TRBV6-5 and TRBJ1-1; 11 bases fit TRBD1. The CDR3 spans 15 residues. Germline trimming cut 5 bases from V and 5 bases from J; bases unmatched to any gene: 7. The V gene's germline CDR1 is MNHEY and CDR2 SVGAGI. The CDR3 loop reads CASSNPGTGGTEAFF. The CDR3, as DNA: TGTGCCAGCAGTAACCCGGGGACAGGGGGAACTGAAGCTTTCTTT.

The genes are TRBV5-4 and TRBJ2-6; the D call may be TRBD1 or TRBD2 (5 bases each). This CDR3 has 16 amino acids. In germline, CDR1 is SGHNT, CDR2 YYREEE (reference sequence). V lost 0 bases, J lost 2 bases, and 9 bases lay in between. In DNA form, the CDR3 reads TGTGCCAGCAGCTTGGAAGGGACGACTGGGGCCAACGTCCTGACTTTC. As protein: CASSLEGTTGANVLTF.

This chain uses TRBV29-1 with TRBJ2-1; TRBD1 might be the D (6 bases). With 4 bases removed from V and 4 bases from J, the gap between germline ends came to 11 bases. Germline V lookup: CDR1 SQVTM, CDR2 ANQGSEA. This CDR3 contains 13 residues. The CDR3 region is CSVARGAYNEQFF. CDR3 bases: TGCAGCGTTGCCAGGGGCGCATACAATGAGCAGTTCTTC.

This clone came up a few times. CDR3 sequence (DNA): TGCGCCAGCAGCCTGGGGACAGGAGCTTTCTATGGCTACACCTTC. Translating gives CASSLGTGAFYGYTF. The genes are TRBV5-1 and TRBJ1-2; 8 bases agree with TRBD1. The ends lost 4 bases at V and 4 bases at J; junction bases unmatched: 9. In germline, CDR1 is SGHRS, CDR2 YFSETQ. The CDR3 contains 15 residues. Variable domain in full (rest from reference TRBV5-1 and TRBJ1-2): KAGVTQTPRYLIKTRGQQVTLSCSPISGHRSVSWYQQTPGQGLQFLFEYFSETQRNKGNFPGRFSGRQFSNSRSEMNVSTLELGDSALYLCASSLGTGAFYGYTFGSGTRLTVV.

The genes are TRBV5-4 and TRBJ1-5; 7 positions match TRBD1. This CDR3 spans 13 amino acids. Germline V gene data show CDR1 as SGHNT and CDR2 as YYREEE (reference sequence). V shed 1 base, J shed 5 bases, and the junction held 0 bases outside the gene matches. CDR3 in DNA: TGTGCCAGCAGCTTGCAGGGGGATCAGCCCCAGCATTTT. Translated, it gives CASSLQGDQPQHF.

For the CDR3, the DNA is TGTGCCAGCTCACCGCCAGGTGGGGGAGAGACCCAGTACTTC. Encoded protein: CASSPPGGGETQYF. V gene TRBV18 combines with J gene TRBJ2-5; D could derive from TRBD1 or TRBD2 (5 bases each). CDR3 length: 14 amino acids. Germline V lookup: CDR1 KGHSH, CDR2 LQKENI. Trimming left V 3 bases short and J 4 bases short, with 12 bases between.

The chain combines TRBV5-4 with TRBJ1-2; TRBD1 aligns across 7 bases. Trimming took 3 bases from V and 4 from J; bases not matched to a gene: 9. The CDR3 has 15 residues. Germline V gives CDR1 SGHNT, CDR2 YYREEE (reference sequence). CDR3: CASSSDWGQTYGYTF. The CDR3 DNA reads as TGTGCCAGCAGCTCGGACTGGGGACAGACCTATGGCTACACCTTC.

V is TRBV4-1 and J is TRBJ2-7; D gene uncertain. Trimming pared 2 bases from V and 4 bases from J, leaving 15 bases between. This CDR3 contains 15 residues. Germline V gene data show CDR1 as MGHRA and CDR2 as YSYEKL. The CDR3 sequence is CASSQFTTLGYEQYF. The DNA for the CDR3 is TGCGCCAGCAGCCAATTCACGACGTTGGGGTACGAGCAGTACTTC.

The CDR3 loop is CASSQSGTGYEQYF. The DNA for the CDR3 is TGTGCCAGCAGCCAATCCGGGACAGGCTACGAGCAGTACTTC. This rearrangement joins TRBV3-1 (or the pseudogene TRBV3-2) to TRBJ2-7; 8 bases fit TRBD1. CDR3 length equals 14 residues. V lost 2 bases to trimming and J lost 3 bases; unmatched junction nucleotides: 3. Germline V CDR1 and CDR2: LGHDT, YNNKEL (reference sequence).

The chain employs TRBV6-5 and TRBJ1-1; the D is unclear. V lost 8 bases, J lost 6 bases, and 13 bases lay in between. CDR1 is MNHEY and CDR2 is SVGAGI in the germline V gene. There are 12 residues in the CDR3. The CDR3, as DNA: TGTGCCAGCTCTGGCCTTAGGGCTGAAGCTTTCTTT. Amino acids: CASSGLRAEAFF.

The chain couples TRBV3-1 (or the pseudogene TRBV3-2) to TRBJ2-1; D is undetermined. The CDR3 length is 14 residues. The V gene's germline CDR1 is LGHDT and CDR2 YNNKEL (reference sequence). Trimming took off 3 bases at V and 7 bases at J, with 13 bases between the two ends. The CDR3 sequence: CASSHTALGNEQFF. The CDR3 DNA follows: TGTGCCAGCAGCCATACCGCCCTGGGGAATGAGCAGTTCTTC.

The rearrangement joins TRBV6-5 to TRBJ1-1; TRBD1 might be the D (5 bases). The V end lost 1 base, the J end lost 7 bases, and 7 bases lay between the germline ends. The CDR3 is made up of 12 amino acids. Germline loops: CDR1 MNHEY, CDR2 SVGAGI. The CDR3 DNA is TGTGCCAGCAGTTACTGGAGGGGTGAAGCTTTCTTT. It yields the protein CASSYWRGEAFF.

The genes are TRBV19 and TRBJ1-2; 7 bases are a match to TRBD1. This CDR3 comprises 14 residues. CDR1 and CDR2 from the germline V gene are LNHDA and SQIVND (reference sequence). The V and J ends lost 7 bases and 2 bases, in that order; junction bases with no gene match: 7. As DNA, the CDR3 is TGTGCCAGTATTTCTCCGGGACAGAACTATGGCTACACCTTC. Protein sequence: CASISPGQNYGYTF.

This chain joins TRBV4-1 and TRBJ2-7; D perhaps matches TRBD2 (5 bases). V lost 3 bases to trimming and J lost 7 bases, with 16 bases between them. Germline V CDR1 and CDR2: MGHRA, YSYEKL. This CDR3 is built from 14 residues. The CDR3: CASSQGDMGAEQYF. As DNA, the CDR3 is TGCGCCAGCAGCCAGGGTGACATGGGAGCGGAGCAGTACTTC.

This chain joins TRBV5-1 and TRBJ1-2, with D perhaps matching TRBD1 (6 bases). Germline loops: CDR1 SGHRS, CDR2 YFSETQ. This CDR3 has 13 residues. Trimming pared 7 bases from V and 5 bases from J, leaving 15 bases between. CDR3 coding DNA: TGCGCCAGCTCGGTGGCAGGGGAGTATGGCTACACCTTC. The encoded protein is CASSVAGEYGYTF.

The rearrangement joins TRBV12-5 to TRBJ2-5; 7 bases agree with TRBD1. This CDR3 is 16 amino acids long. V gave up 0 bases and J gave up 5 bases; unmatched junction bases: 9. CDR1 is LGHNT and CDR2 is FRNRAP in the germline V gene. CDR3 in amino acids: CASGLVLRGQGETQYF. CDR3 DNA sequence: TGTGCTAGTGGTTTGGTACTGAGGGGGCAAGGGGAGACCCAGTACTTC.

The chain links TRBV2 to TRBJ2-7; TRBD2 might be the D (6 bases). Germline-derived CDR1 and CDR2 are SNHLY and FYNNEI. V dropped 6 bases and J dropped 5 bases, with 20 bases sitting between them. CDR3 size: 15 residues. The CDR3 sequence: CASRRDAGISNEQYF. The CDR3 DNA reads TGTGCCAGCAGGCGGGACGCCGGAATTTCTAACGAGCAGTACTTC.

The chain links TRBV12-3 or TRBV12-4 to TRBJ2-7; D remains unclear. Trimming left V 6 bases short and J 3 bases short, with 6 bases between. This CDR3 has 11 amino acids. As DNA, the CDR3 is TGTGCCAGCAGCTTTTTCTACGAGCAGTACTTC. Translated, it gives CASSFFYEQYF.

The CDR3: CASSPPRGADTQYF. As DNA, the CDR3 is TGCGCCAGCAGCCCGCCACGGGGGGCAGATACGCAGTATTTT. V is TRBV5-1 and J is TRBJ2-3; 7 nucleotides line up with TRBD2. From germline, CDR1 is SGHRS and CDR2 YFSETQ. The trim removed 4 bases at V and 4 bases at J, leaving 6 bases unmatched. This CDR3 region has 14 residues.

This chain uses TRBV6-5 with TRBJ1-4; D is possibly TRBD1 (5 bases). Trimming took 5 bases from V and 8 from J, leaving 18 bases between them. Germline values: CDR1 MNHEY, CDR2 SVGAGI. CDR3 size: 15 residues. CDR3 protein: CASSLSSGRAEKLFF. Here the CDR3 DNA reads TGTGCCAGCAGTCTGAGCTCGGGGCGGGCGGAAAAACTGTTTTTT.

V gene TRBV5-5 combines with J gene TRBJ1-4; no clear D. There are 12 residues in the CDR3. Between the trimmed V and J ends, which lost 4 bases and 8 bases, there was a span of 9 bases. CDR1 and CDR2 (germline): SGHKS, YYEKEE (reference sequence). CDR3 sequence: CASSPLEEKLFF. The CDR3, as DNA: TGTGCCAGCAGCCCCCTAGAGGAAAAACTGTTTTTT. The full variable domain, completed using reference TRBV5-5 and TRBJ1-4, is DAGVTQSPTHLIKTRGQQVTLRCSPISGHKSVSWYQQVLGQGPQFIFQYYEKEERGRGNFPDRFSARQFPNYSSELNVNALLLGDSALYLCASSPLEEKLFFGSGTQLSVL.

In nucleotides, the CDR3 is TGTGCCAGTAGTTCCCAGCCCCCCTCAGGGTACAATGAGCAGTTCTTC. Translation: CASSSQPPSGYNEQFF. The V gene is TRBV19, the J gene TRBJ2-1; the D gene is possibly TRBD1 (5 bases). Germline loops: CDR1 LNHDA, CDR2 SQIVND (reference sequence). The CDR3 length is 16 residues. The V and J ends lost 5 bases and 4 bases respectively, with 18 bases between them. Looking up the rest from reference TRBV19 and TRBJ2-1 gives the full variable domain: DGGITQSPKYLFRKEGQNVTLSCEQNLNHDAMYWYRQDPGQGLRLIYYSQIVNDFQKGDIAEGYSVSREKKESFPLTVTSAQKNPTAFYLCASSSQPPSGYNEQFFGPGTRLTVL.